The T cell receptor (beta chain) described here comes from a study of T cells in Graves' hyperthyroidism and ophthalmopathy. This clonotype was observed at least ten times. The CDR3 consists of 15 residues. Germline values: CDR1 SGHNT, CDR2 YENEEA. The junction had 8 bases not matched to a gene; V was cut back by 7 bases and J by 2 bases. Template material for amplifying TCR beta CDR3 regions consisted of RNA transcripts. The HTBI set primed first-round TCR CDR3 RT-PCR. Each CDR3 protein gets one entry after TCRdb re-called the multiplex PCR reads with MiXCR. The sample has around 440,000 distinct CDR3 sequences, around 16% seen once.

The genes are TRBV11-3 and TRBJ2-1; 7 bases match TRBD1. This clonotype was obtained from a woman aged 18 to 35 with Graves' hyperthyroidism. Sequenced material: blood. The CDR3 protein is CASIPWDSTYNEQFF. The CDR3 nucleotides read TGTGCCAGCATTCCCTGGGACAGTACCTACAATGAGCAGTTCTTC.